A single sample is the source of the 16 T cell receptor beta chains below, sequenced in a study of blood T cell repertoires in COVID-19. The method was immunoSEQ multiplex PCR; TCRdb's version includes in-frame clones alone and lacks a portion of them. The profile shows roughly 130,000 clones, just under 85% of them singletons. Sequencing input: peripheral blood. The receptors originated from a woman older than 75 with acute or convalescent COVID-19.

The V call is TRBV5-1, the J call TRBJ2-7; possibly TRBD2 for D (5 bases). This CDR3 contains 13 residues. Germline V gene data show CDR1 as SGHRS and CDR2 as YFSETQ. V was trimmed by 8 bases and J by 0 bases, leaving 12 bases between them. This chain's CDR3 is CASQTGSSYEQYF. DNA for the CDR3: TGCGCCAGTCAGACTGGGAGCTCCTACGAGCAGTACTTC.

This chain links TRBV19 with TRBJ2-2; D possibly corresponds to TRBD1 (6 bases). Germline loops: CDR1 LNHDA, CDR2 SQIVND (reference sequence). Trimming left V 3 bases short and J 5 bases short, with 10 bases between. This CDR3 is built from 14 residues. CDR3 amino acids: CASSMGHSTGELFF. CDR3 DNA sequence: TGTGCCAGTAGTATGGGACATTCGACCGGGGAGCTGTTTTTT.

This clone was recorded once. The chain recombines TRBV20-1 with TRBJ1-1, with TRBD1 matching over 10 bases. Germline lookup yields CDR1 DFQATT and CDR2 SNEGSKA (reference sequence). Trimming at V came to 3 bases and at J to 0 bases, leaving 7 bases not matched to a gene. This CDR3 region has 16 residues. The CDR3 loop is CSASHPGQGLNTEAFF. In DNA, the CDR3 is TGCAGTGCTAGTCATCCGGGACAGGGGCTGAACACTGAAGCTTTCTTT.

J is TRBJ1-2 and V is TRBV30, with TRBD1 matching 10 bases. With 4 bases clipped from V and 3 bases from J, the junction kept 5 bases outside the gene matches. This CDR3 is built from 14 residues. The germline V gene encodes CDR1 GTSNPN and CDR2 SVGIG (reference sequence). For the CDR3, the DNA is TGTGCCTGGACTCCCGGGACAGGGGACTATGGCTACACCTTC. Protein product: CAWTPGTGDYGYTF.

The chain joins TRBV3-1 (or the pseudogene TRBV3-2) to TRBJ1-1; no reliable D call. The germline V gene has CDR1 LGHDT and CDR2 YNNKEL (reference sequence). CDR3 length equals 14 residues. Trimming shortened V by 1 base and J by 4 bases, and 10 bases separated the two germline ends. This CDR3 is CASSQGPPGTEAFF. The DNA for the CDR3 is TGTGCCAGCAGCCAAGGGCCCCCAGGCACTGAAGCTTTCTTT.

V usage is TRBV7-9 and J usage is TRBJ2-3; D perhaps matches TRBD2 (7 bases). The ends were cut back, 5 bases at V and 5 bases at J, with 20 bases in the middle. There are 16 residues in the CDR3. Germline assignment: CDR1 SEHNR and CDR2 FQNEAQ (reference sequence). The chain's CDR3 is CASSPGGLAVRDTQYF. The CDR3 coding sequence is TGTGCCAGCAGCCCCGGGGGCCTAGCGGTACGAGATACGCAGTATTTT.

This chain links TRBV7-9 with TRBJ1-1, with 7 bases identical to TRBD1. The CDR3 contains 15 residues. Germline CDR1 SEHNR, CDR2 FQNEAQ (reference sequence). J was trimmed by 1 base and V by 7 bases; bases with no gene match: 9. The CDR3 bases are TGTGCCAGCATCGCCTCCGCAGGGGGGAACACTGAAGCTTTCTTT. Encoded protein: CASIASAGGNTEAFF.

The gene calls are TRBV27 and TRBJ2-5; no clear D gene. This CDR3 spans 13 amino acids. CDR1 and CDR2 (germline): MNHEY, SMNVEV (reference sequence). Trimming took off 3 bases at V and 7 bases at J, with 12 bases between the two ends. The CDR3 DNA reads TGTGCCAGCAGTTTGACACGCCTGGGGACCCAGTACTTC. Amino acid sequence: CASSLTRLGTQYF.

The chain combines TRBV20-1 with TRBJ1-1; D uncertain. Germline V gives CDR1 DFQATT, CDR2 SNEGSKA (reference sequence). This CDR3 spans 18 amino acids. Trimming took 3 bases from V and 1 from J, leaving 24 bases between them. CDR3 sequence: CSASPVGSGWGGNTEAFF. The CDR3 DNA reads TGCAGTGCTAGTCCGGTAGGGTCGGGATGGGGAGGGAACACTGAAGCTTTCTTT.

J is TRBJ1-1 and V is TRBV7-3; no reliable D call. CDR3 size: 13 residues. Trimming shortened V by 2 bases and J by 1 base, and 5 bases separated the two germline ends. The germline gives CDR1 SGHTA, CDR2 FQGTGA. Here the CDR3 reads CASSLRRNTEAFF. For the CDR3, the DNA is TGTGCCAGCAGCTTACGCAGGAACACTGAAGCTTTCTTT.

This clone was observed a handful of times. The J gene is TRBJ1-1, the V gene TRBV6-5; 7 nucleotides line up with TRBD1. The CDR3 has 12 amino acids. Trimming took 2 bases from V and 10 from J; bases not matched to a gene: 4. Germline lookup yields CDR1 MNHEY and CDR2 SVGAGI. The CDR3 spells CASSYRQGGAFF. In DNA form, the CDR3 reads TGTGCCAGCAGTTACAGACAGGGAGGAGCTTTCTTT.

CDR3 in amino acids: CAWSGSGLSSGNTIYF. As DNA, the CDR3 is TGTGCCTGGAGTGGTTCAGGCCTTAGCTCTGGAAACACCATATATTTT. The genes are TRBV30 and TRBJ1-3; D remains unclear. The CDR3 runs 16 residues. Trimming removed 1 base at V and 0 bases at J, with 13 bases between. CDR1 is GTSNPN, CDR2 SVGIG, per germline (reference sequence).

The V and J genes are TRBV7-7 and TRBJ2-1, with TRBD2 matching 12 bases. V was clipped by 2 bases and J by 8 bases; unmatched bases: 4. This CDR3 comprises 15 residues. Germline CDR1 and CDR2: SSHAT and FNYEAQ (reference sequence). CDR3 nucleotide sequence: TGTGCCAGCAGCTTACTAGCGGGGGGGCCTGATGAGCAGTTCTTC. Translating gives CASSLLAGGPDEQFF.

V and J are TRBV3-1 (or the pseudogene TRBV3-2) and TRBJ1-2, with TRBD1 identical over 10 bases. The CDR3 is 14 residues long. Trimming took 3 bases from V and 7 from J; bases not matched to a gene: 5. Germline values: CDR1 LGHDT, CDR2 YNNKEL (reference sequence). CDR3 in amino acids: CASSHADRGLGYTF. For the CDR3, the DNA is TGTGCCAGCAGCCACGCCGACAGGGGGCTTGGCTACACCTTC.

The rearrangement joins TRBV3-1 (or the pseudogene TRBV3-2) to TRBJ1-1; a weak D match, TRBD1 (6 bases). V was shortened by 2 bases and J by 7 bases, with 11 bases between the two germline ends. The V gene's germline CDR1 is LGHDT and CDR2 YNNKEL (reference sequence). The CDR3 contains 13 residues. CDR3 in amino acids: CASSQWGRNEAFF. CDR3 DNA: TGTGCCAGCAGCCAATGGGGGCGGAATGAAGCTTTCTTT.

This clone was counted a single time. The CDR3 region is CASSFISGGNSYNEQFF. The CDR3 DNA reads TGTGCCAGCAGTTTTATTAGCGGGGGGAACTCCTACAATGAGCAGTTCTTC. The rearrangement uses TRBV27 and TRBJ2-1, with 10 bases identical to TRBD2. The J segment lost 0 bases and the V segment lost 3 bases, leaving 5 bases of the junction unmatched. Germline-derived CDR1 and CDR2 are MNHEY and SMNVEV (reference sequence). This CDR3 region has 17 residues.